This T cell receptor beta chain emerged from a study of OX40 agonist ivuxolimab in advanced cancers. The wider study: Each patient was given ivuxolimab into a vein every 2 weeks, at 0.01 to 10 mg/kg. Study findings and constraints: Some of the lowest clonal expansion was seen in partial responders at 0.1-3.0 mg/kg. Among expanded peripheral T cells, antigen specificity went undetermined.

The CDR3 extends over 18 amino acids. Germline assignment: CDR1 MGHRA and CDR2 YSYEKL. V dropped 6 bases and J dropped 2 bases, with 24 bases sitting between them. Peripheral blood came from all dose cohorts at three timepoints. This clone was seen only once. Its specificity is not known. The repertoire was sequenced with immunoSEQ multiplex PCR; TCRdb's copy has only in-frame clones and lacks some. In the table there are about 40,000 clones, approximately 88% of which are singletons. The sample in question was CD4+ or CD8+ T cells sorted from blood, obtained in a trial of the OX40 agonist ivuxolimab. The sequence was collected from an adult with an advanced solid tumor such as melanoma, head and neck, liver or kidney cancer. The chain couples TRBV4-1 to TRBJ2-3; weak D call: TRBD2 (7 bases). The CDR3 protein is CASRLQLGGGESTDTQYF. The DNA for the CDR3 is TGCGCCAGCAGGCTCCAACTAGGGGGAGGGGAGTCCACAGATACGCAGTATTTT.